This T cell receptor beta chain was captured in a study of PD-1 blockade in mismatch repair-deficient tumors. Study summary: Patients had 12 mismatch repair-deficient cancer types, all previously treated and progressing.

Study-level findings and limits: Tumor-resident clones, often undetectable pretreatment in blood, expanded then contracted after pembrolizumab.

The repertoire was sequenced with immunoSEQ multiplex PCR; TCRdb's copy has only in-frame clones and lacks some. The sample lists approximately 130,000 clones, roughly 86% occurring once. The CDR3 covers 14 residues. The TCR-sequenced patients were a few responders to pembrolizumab. On this clone itself: Its antigen is not identified.

The rearrangement uses TRBV21-1 and TRBJ1-1; TRBD1, as called in the table, went unchecked against the DNA. TRBV21-1 is annotated as a pseudogene. The receptor was derived from an adult with mismatch repair-deficient cancer. The specimen was peripheral blood, collected 44 weeks after starting pembrolizumab. The CDR3 nucleotides read TGTGCCAGCAGCAGGGACAGGGGGAACACTGAAGCTTTCTTT. Translation gives CASSRDRGNTEAFF.